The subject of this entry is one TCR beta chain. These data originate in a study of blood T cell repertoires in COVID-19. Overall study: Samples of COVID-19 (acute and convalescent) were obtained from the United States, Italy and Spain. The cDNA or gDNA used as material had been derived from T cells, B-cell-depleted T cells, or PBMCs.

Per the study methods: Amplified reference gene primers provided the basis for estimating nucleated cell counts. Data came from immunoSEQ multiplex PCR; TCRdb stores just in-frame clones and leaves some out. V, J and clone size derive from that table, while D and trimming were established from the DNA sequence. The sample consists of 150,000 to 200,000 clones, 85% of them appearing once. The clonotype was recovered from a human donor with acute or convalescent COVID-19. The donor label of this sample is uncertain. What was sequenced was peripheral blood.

In DNA form, the CDR3 reads TGTGCCAGTAGTCCGACAGGAGGTTACTCACCCCTCCACTTT. Protein product: CASSPTGGYSPLHF. The chain has TRBV19 and TRBJ1-6, with D perhaps matching TRBD1 (6 bases). With 5 bases removed from V and 10 bases from J, the gap between germline ends came to 15 bases. This CDR3 has 14 amino acids. The V gene's germline CDR1 is LNHDA and CDR2 SQIVND (reference sequence).